This T cell receptor (beta chain) appears in the sequencing data of a study of shared clonotypes between healthy human individuals (TCRdb year 2020). As for the study more broadly: The cohort included three men and a couple of women between 18 and 49 years of age. Per donor, three plates each were used for CD4 naive and CD4 memory, two for CD8 naive, and one for CD8 memory. Blood TCR repertoires of about five healthy adults were deeply sequenced to estimate repertoire size and the extent of clonotype sharing between individuals. To increase sequencing depth and limit assay-specific biases, different laboratories used diverse techniques to prepare libraries and sequence TCR repertoires. Leukapheresis yielded between about 0.9 and 9 billion PBMCs per donor.

Study-wide conclusions, independent of this receptor: When four donors were compared, the shared fraction of clonotypes was about 5% for naive CD4, around 3.5% for naive CD8, about 2.5% for memory CD4, and less than 0.45% for memory CD8. Because the study included a small number of donors, the genetic and exposure-history diversity represented was limited. Only blood was sampled, and tissue TCR repertoires likely differ from those in blood. Compared with non-shared clonotypes, clonotypes shared by all four sorted-subset donors had higher generation probabilities. Even with the large sequencing depth, rarefaction of the sorted-subset datasets indicated that sequencing was incomplete. Naive subsets generally had larger estimated clonotype richness than memory subsets. Pairwise subsampling led to the expectation that sequencing depth would affect the degree of clonotype sharing among donors.

Using the deep immunoSEQ assay, TCR CDR3 regions were amplified from genomic DNA by multiplex PCR. For each cell subset, the extracted genomic DNA was distributed evenly across all wells of several immunoSEQ 96-well plates, and each plate served as one replicate. For sorted subsets, each replicate PCR was loaded with 200 ng genomic DNA, equivalent to 25,000 to 30,000 T cell genomes. The purified libraries were quantified using a Qubit 3.0 fluorometer, sized with a Bioanalyzer 2100, and then quantified again using the KAPA Library Quantification kit. Every immunoSEQ 96-well plate was sequenced on a separate single-read 150-cycle Illumina NextSeq 550 flow cell. Concerning the study's data processing: Because the immunoSEQ output held only junctional sequences and lacked quality scores, the filtering could not match the filtering applied to full-length reads. Sequences were annotated with PyIR, a Python wrapper for IgBLAST v1.9, and V/J genes and CDR3 were assigned using IMGT germline references. Reads were removed for weak V/J assignments (E-value above 1e-6), missing CDR3, stop codons, out-of-frame junctions, or ambiguous translated residues. V3J clonotypes were defined by identical inferred V gene, J gene, and CDR3 amino acid sequence. The percentage overlap between two repertoires was calculated by dividing the number of shared unique clonotypes by the size of the smaller repertoire. Repertoire richness was assessed with RTK rarefaction, the Chao1 estimator, and Recon v2.1 estimates of unobserved clonotypes. Generation probabilities for all TCRbeta clonotypes obtained by the gDNA method from a handful of donors were computed using OLGA. TCRdb holds this immuneACCESS table with in-frame rearrangements only. Some clones are missing; in checked studies, unresolved V genes explain under half, and the rest has no known cause. D and trimming were read from the DNA, whereas the V and J calls and clone size are those reported in that table. The table for this sample lists roughly 200,000 clones; approximately 61% of them were counted only once. Around 9.3% of the sample lies in the top ten.

With respect to this clone: Its specific antigen is unknown. No base-level quality is on record; no much larger clone is a single base apart.

Via the germline V gene, CDR1 is SNHLY and CDR2 FYNNEI. The CDR3 goes from the cysteine to the phenylalanine over 14 residues. The DNA shown is the 42-base CDR3, in frame from base 1. Cut back by 6 bases and 2 bases, the V and J ends lie 14 bases apart. Donors were healthy HIV-negative adults with no recently reported acute infections or vaccinations. Only Caucasian adults living in Nashville, Tennessee, USA were represented among the donors. CD4+ T cells were enriched by magnetic negative selection, after which naive cells were positively selected on CD45RA and the negative fraction was taken as the memory subset. Blood was obtained by leukapheresis, after which PBMCs were separated by Ficoll-Histopaque density gradient centrifugation and cryopreserved in liquid nitrogen vapor phase. Purity and quantity of every magnetically sorted T cell population were checked by analytical flow cytometry. Genomic DNA was isolated from each sorted fraction and quantified by UV absorbance on a Nanodrop 2000c.

The clonotype originates from a man aged 25-45 years in good health. Material for sequencing was memory CD4+ T cells sorted from blood. The cell subset or site tag for this specimen amounts to: CD45RA-negative fraction. In this chain, TRBV2 is recombined with TRBJ2-7; D gene: possibly TRBD1, on 6 matching bases. The CDR3 reads CASREQGMTYEQYF. In nucleotide form, the sequence is TGTGCCAGCAGAGAACAGGGAATGACCTACGAGCAGTACTTC.